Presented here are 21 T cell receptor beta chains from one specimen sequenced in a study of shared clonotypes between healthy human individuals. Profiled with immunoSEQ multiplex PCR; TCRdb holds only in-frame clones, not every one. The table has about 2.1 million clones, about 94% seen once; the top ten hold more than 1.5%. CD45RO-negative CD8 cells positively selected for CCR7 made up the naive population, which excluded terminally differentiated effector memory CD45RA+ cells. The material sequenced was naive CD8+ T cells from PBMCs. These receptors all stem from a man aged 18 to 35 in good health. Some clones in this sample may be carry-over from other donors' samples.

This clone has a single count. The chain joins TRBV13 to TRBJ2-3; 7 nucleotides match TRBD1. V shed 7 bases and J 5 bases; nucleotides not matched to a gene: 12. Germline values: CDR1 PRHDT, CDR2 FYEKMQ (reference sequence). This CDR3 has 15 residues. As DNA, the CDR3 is TGTGCCAGCACACCACCGGGACAGCGATTAGATACGCAGTATTTT. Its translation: CASTPPGQRLDTQYF.

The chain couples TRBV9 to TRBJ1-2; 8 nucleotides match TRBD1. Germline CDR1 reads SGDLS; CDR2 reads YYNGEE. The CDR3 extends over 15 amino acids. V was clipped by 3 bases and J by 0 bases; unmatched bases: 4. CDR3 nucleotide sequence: TGTGCCAGCAGCGCGCAACAGGGGGCTAACTATGGCTACACCTTC. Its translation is CASSAQQGANYGYTF.

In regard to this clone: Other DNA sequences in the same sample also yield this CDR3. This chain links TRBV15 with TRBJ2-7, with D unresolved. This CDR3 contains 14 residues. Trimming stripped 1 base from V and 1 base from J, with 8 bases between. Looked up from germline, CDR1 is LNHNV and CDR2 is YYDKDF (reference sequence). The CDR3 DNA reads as TGTGCCACCAGCAGAGTCGGCAGTTCCTACGAGCAGTACTTC. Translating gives CATSRVGSSYEQYF.

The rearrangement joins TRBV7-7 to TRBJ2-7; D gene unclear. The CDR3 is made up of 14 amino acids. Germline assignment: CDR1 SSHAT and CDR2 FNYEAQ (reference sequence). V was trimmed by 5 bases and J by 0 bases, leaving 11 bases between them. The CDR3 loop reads CASSPDLSSYEQYF. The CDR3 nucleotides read TGTGCCAGCAGCCCTGACCTGAGCTCCTACGAGCAGTACTTC.

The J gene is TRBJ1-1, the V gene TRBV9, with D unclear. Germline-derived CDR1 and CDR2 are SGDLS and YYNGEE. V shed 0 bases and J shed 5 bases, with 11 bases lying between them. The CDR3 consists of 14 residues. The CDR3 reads CASSVVESGTEAFF. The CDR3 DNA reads TGTGCCAGCAGCGTAGTAGAGTCGGGGACTGAAGCTTTCTTT.

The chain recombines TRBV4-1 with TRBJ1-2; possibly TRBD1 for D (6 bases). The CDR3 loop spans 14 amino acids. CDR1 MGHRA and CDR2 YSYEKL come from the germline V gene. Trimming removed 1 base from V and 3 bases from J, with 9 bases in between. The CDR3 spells CASSQARGYYGYTF. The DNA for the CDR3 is TGCGCCAGCAGCCAAGCCAGGGGCTACTATGGCTACACCTTC.

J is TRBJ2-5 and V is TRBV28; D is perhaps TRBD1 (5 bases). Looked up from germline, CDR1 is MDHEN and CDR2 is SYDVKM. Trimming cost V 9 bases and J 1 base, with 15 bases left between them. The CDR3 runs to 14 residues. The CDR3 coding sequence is TGTGCCAGTCGACAGCTTCGTCTCCAAGAGACCCAGTACTTC. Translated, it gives CASRQLRLQETQYF. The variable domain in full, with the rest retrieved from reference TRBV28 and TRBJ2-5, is DVKVTQSSRYLVKRTGEKVFLECVQDMDHENMFWYRQDPGLGLRLIYFSYDVKMKEKGDIPEGYSVSREKKERFSLILESASTNQTSMYLCASRQLRLQETQYFGPGTRLLVL.

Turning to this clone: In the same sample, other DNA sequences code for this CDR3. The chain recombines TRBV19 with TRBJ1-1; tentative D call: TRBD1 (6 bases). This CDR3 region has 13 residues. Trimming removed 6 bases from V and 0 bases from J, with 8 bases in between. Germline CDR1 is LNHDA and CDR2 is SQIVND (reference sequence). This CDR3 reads CASSDRLNTEAFF. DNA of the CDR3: TGTGCCAGTAGCGACAGGTTGAACACTGAAGCTTTCTTT.

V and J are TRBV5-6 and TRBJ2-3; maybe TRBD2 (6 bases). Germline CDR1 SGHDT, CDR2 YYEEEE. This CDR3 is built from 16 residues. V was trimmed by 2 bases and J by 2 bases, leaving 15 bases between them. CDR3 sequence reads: CASSFPELAATDTQYF. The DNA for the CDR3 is TGTGCCAGCAGCTTTCCCGAACTAGCCGCCACAGATACGCAGTATTTT. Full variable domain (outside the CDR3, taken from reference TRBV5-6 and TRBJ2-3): DAGVTQSPTHLIKTRGQQVTLRCSPKSGHDTVSWYQQALGQGPQFIFQYYEEEERQRGNFPDRFSGHQFPNYSSELNVNALLLGDSALYLCASSFPELAATDTQYFGPGTRLTVL.

The CDR3 is CASRGRGWETQYF. CDR3 nucleotides: TGCGCCAGCAGAGGACGGGGATGGGAGACCCAGTACTTC. The chain recombines TRBV10-2 with TRBJ2-5, with TRBD2 as a possible D gene (5 bases). The CDR3 contains 13 residues. Germline V gene lookup returns CDR1 WSHSY and CDR2 SAAADI. Trimming took off 6 bases at V and 5 bases at J, with 13 bases between the two ends.

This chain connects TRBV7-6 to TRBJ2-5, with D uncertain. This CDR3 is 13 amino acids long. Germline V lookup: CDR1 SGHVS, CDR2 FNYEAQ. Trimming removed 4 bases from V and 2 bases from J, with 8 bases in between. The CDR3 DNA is TGTGCCAGCAGCTCCAATGGGCAAGAGACCCAGTACTTC. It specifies CASSSNGQETQYF. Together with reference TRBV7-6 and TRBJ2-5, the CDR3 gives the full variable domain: GAGVSQSPRYKVTKRGQDVALRCDPISGHVSLYWYRQALGQGPEFLTYFNYEAQQDKSGLPNDRFSAERPEGSISTLTIQRTEQRDSAMYRCASSSNGQETQYFGPGTRLLVL.

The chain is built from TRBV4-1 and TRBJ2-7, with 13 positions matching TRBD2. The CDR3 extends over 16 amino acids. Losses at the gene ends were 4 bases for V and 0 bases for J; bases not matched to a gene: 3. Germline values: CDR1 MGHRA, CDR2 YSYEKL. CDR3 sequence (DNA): TGCGCCAGCAGCCTAAGACTAGCGGGAGGCTCCTACGAGCAGTACTTC. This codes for CASSLRLAGGSYEQYF.

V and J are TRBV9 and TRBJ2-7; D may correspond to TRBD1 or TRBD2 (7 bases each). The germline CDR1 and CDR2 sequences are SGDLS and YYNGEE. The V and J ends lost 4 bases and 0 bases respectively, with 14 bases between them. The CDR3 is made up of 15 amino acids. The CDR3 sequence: CASSLREGASYEQYF. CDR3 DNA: TGTGCCAGCAGCCTAAGGGAGGGGGCCTCCTACGAGCAGTACTTC.

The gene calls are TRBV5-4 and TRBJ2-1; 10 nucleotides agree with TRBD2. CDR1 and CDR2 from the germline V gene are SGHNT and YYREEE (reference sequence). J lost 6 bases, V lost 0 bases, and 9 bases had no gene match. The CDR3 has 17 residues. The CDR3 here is CASSLAVSSGRANEQFF. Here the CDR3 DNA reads TGTGCCAGCAGCTTGGCCGTATCCAGCGGGAGGGCCAATGAGCAGTTCTTC.

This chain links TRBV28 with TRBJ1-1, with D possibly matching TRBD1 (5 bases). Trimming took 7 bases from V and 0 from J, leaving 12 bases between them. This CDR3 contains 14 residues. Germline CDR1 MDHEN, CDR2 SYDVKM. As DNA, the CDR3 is TGTGCCAGCACTACAGGCAGAGTGAACACTGAAGCTTTCTTT. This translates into CASTTGRVNTEAFF.

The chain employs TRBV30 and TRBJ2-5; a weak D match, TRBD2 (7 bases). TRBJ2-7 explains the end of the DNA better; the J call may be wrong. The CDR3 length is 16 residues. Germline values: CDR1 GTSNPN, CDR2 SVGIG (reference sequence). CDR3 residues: CAWRWGGRTPSYEQYF. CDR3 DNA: TGTGCCTGGAGGTGGGGGGGCAGAACCCCATCCTACGAGCAGTACTTC.

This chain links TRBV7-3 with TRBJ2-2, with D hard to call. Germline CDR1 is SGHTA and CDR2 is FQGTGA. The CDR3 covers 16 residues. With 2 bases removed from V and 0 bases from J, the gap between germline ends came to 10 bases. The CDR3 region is CASSLGWVPNTGELFF. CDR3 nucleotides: TGTGCCAGCAGCTTAGGTTGGGTTCCGAACACCGGGGAGCTGTTTTTT.

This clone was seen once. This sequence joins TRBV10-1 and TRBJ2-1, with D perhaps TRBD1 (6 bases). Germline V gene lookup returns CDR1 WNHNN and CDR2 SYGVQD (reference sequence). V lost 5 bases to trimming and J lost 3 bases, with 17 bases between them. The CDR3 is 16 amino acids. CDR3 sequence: CASSPLQGTVYNEQFF. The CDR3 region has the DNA TGCGCCAGCAGTCCCCTACAGGGAACGGTCTACAATGAGCAGTTCTTC.

The CDR3 nucleotides read TGTGCCAGCAGTCAAACGACAGACCAAAGAACTGAAGCTTTCTTT. Its translation: CASSQTTDQRTEAFF. The gene calls are TRBV28 and TRBJ1-1; the D gene is possibly TRBD1 (5 bases). The CDR3 extends over 15 amino acids. Germline V CDR1 and CDR2: MDHEN, SYDVKM. Trimming cost V 5 bases and J 5 bases, with 18 bases left between them.

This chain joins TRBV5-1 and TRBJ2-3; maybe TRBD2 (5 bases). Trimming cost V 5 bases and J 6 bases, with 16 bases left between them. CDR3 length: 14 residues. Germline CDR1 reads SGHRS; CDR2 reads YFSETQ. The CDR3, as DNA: TGCGCCAGCAGGGGCGGGCCTCCCACGGATACGCAGTATTTT. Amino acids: CASRGGPPTDTQYF.

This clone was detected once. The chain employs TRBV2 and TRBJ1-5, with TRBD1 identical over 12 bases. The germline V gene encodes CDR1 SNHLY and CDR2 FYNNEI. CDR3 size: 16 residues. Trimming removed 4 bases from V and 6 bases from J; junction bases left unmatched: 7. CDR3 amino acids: CASSGRDRGRSQPQHF. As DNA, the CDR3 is TGTGCCAGCAGTGGAAGGGACAGGGGGCGAAGTCAGCCCCAGCATTTT.